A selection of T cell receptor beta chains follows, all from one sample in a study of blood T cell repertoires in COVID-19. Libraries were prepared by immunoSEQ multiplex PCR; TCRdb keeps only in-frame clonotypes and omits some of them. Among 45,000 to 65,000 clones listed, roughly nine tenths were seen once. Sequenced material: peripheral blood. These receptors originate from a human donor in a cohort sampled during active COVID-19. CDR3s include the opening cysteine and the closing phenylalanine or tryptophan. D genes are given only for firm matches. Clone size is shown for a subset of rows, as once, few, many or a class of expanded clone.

cdr3_nt: TGTGCCAGCAGTACAGGGCAGTCCTATGGCTACACCTTC; cdr3_aa: CASSTGQSYGYTF; j_call: TRBJ1-2; clone_size: NA; d_call: NA; v_call: TRBV6-2/TRBV6-3
cdr3_nt: TGTGCCAGCAGTTTACACGAGCATTCACCCCTCCACTTT; cdr3_aa: CASSLHEHSPLHF; j_call: TRBJ1-6; clone_size: NA; d_call: NA; v_call: TRBV12-3/TRBV12-4
cdr3_nt: TGTGCCACCCGAATACCGGGCTATGGCTACACCTTC; cdr3_aa: CATRIPGYGYTF; j_call: TRBJ1-2; clone_size: NA; d_call: NA; v_call: TRBV19
cdr3_nt: TGCGCCAGCAGCCAGGACAGGGCGACGCAGTATTTT; cdr3_aa: CASSQDRATQYF; j_call: TRBJ2-3; clone_size: NA; d_call: TRBD1; v_call: TRBV4-1
cdr3_nt: TGTGCCATCAGTGACGGCGGGAGGGCCTACGAGCAGTACTTC; cdr3_aa: CAISDGGRAYEQYF; j_call: TRBJ2-7; clone_size: NA; d_call: TRBD2; v_call: TRBV10-3
cdr3_nt: TGTGCCAGCAGTGAATATACTGGAAACACCATATATTTT; cdr3_aa: CASSEYTGNTIYF; j_call: TRBJ1-3; clone_size: once; d_call: NA; v_call: TRBV25-1
cdr3_nt: TGTGCCAGCAGTGACGTACTAGCGGGGAGCACAGATACGCAGTATTTT; cdr3_aa: CASSDVLAGSTDTQYF; j_call: TRBJ2-3; clone_size: NA; d_call: TRBD2; v_call: TRBV6-4
cdr3_nt: TGTGCCAGCAGCTGGAGTTTGGACGAGCAGTACTTC; cdr3_aa: CASSWSLDEQYF; j_call: TRBJ2-7; clone_size: NA; d_call: NA; v_call: TRBV6-6
cdr3_nt: TGTGCCAGCAGTTTCACACCGGGGGGAAACACCATATATTTT; cdr3_aa: CASSFTPGGNTIYF; j_call: TRBJ1-3; clone_size: NA; d_call: NA; v_call: TRBV28
cdr3_nt: TGCAGTGCTAGTTTCACTAGCGAGGACTACAATGAGCAGTTCTTC; cdr3_aa: CSASFTSEDYNEQFF; j_call: TRBJ2-1; clone_size: NA; d_call: TRBD2; v_call: TRBV20-1
cdr3_nt: TGTGCCAGCAGCCGCGACCGGGACAGGGCACGTGAAGCTTTCTTT; cdr3_aa: CASSRDRDRAREAFF; j_call: TRBJ1-1; clone_size: NA; d_call: TRBD1; v_call: TRBV5-5
cdr3_nt: TGTGCCAGTAGTATAGATACAGGGAGAGGCGAAGCTTTCTTT; cdr3_aa: CASSIDTGRGEAFF; j_call: TRBJ1-1; clone_size: NA; d_call: NA; v_call: TRBV19
cdr3_nt: TGCGCCAGCAGCCAAGCCATAAGTCGAGACACCGGGGAGCTGTTTTTT; cdr3_aa: CASSQAISRDTGELFF; j_call: TRBJ2-2; clone_size: NA; d_call: NA; v_call: TRBV4-1
cdr3_nt: TGCGCCAGCAGCCAAGCAGGGTACACTGAAGCTTTCTTT; cdr3_aa: CASSQAGYTEAFF; j_call: TRBJ1-1; clone_size: NA; d_call: NA; v_call: TRBV4-3
cdr3_nt: TGTGCCAGCAGTTCCCCTGGGAGCTCCTATAATTCACCCCTCCACTTT; cdr3_aa: CASSSPGSSYNSPLHF; j_call: TRBJ1-6; clone_size: NA; d_call: NA; v_call: TRBV28
cdr3_nt: TGTGCCAGCAGCCAAGATAGGCCGACAGGGGGCGTCGGAGGCTACACCTTC; cdr3_aa: CASSQDRPTGGVGGYTF; j_call: TRBJ1-2; clone_size: NA; d_call: TRBD1; v_call: TRBV4-2
cdr3_nt: TGTGCCAGCAGCGTACTGACAGGGGGGATCACTGAAGCTTTCTTT; cdr3_aa: CASSVLTGGITEAFF; j_call: TRBJ1-1; clone_size: NA; d_call: TRBD1; v_call: TRBV5-6
cdr3_nt: TGTGCCAGCAGTTTTGCAGCGGAGGGTCAGCCCCAGCATTTT; cdr3_aa: CASSFAAEGQPQHF; j_call: TRBJ1-5; clone_size: NA; d_call: NA; v_call: TRBV6-5
cdr3_nt: TGTGCCAGCAGCACGACAGGGGCCCTCCAAGAGACCCAGTACTTC; cdr3_aa: CASSTTGALQETQYF; j_call: TRBJ2-5; clone_size: NA; d_call: TRBD1; v_call: TRBV5-6
cdr3_nt: TGTGCCAGCAGTGGACCTGGGGCTGCACAAGAGACCCAGTACTTC; cdr3_aa: CASSGPGAAQETQYF; j_call: TRBJ2-5; clone_size: NA; d_call: NA; v_call: TRBV28
cdr3_nt: TGCGCCAGCAGCACGGACAGCGCGAACACTGAAGCTTTCTTT; cdr3_aa: CASSTDSANTEAFF; j_call: TRBJ1-1; clone_size: NA; d_call: NA; v_call: TRBV5-1
cdr3_nt: TGTGCCAGCATATTGAGGGTGGGGACTGAAGCTTTCTTT; cdr3_aa: CASILRVGTEAFF; j_call: TRBJ1-1; clone_size: NA; d_call: NA; v_call: TRBV28
cdr3_nt: TGTGCCAGCCACAGGGGCAGGAGGGACACTGAAGCTTTCTTT; cdr3_aa: CASHRGRRDTEAFF; j_call: TRBJ1-1; clone_size: NA; d_call: TRBD1; v_call: TRBV6-5
cdr3_nt: TGTGCCATCAGTGAGCCGAGTAGACCGGGACAGCACTATGGCTACACCTTC; cdr3_aa: CAISEPSRPGQHYGYTF; j_call: TRBJ1-2; clone_size: once; d_call: TRBD1; v_call: TRBV10-3
cdr3_nt: TGTGCCTGGAGCGAGAGGGACAGGGGTTTTTCGTGGGCCTACAATGAGCAGTTCTTC; cdr3_aa: CAWSERDRGFSWAYNEQFF; j_call: TRBJ2-1; clone_size: NA; d_call: TRBD1; v_call: TRBV30
cdr3_nt: TGTGCCAGCACCAGCTCTGGAAACACCATATATTTT; cdr3_aa: CASTSSGNTIYF; j_call: TRBJ1-3; clone_size: NA; d_call: NA; v_call: TRBV9
cdr3_nt: TGTGCCAGCACCCAGGACAGGGGACAGCCCCAGCATTTT; cdr3_aa: CASTQDRGQPQHF; j_call: TRBJ1-5; clone_size: NA; d_call: TRBD1; v_call: TRBV6-5
cdr3_nt: TGTGCCATCCACGATCAAGGGGCCGATGAGCAGTTCTTC; cdr3_aa: CAIHDQGADEQFF; j_call: TRBJ2-1; clone_size: NA; d_call: NA; v_call: TRBV6-5
cdr3_nt: TGCGCCAGCAGTGATGGGGGACTAGCGGGGGATGAGCAGTTCTTC; cdr3_aa: CASSDGGLAGDEQFF; j_call: TRBJ2-1; clone_size: once; d_call: TRBD2; v_call: TRBV10-1
cdr3_nt: TGCAGCGTTTACAGGGGGCAAACTGAAGCTTTCTTT; cdr3_aa: CSVYRGQTEAFF; j_call: TRBJ1-1; clone_size: NA; d_call: TRBD1; v_call: TRBV29-1
cdr3_nt: TGTGCCAGCAGCTTGGAGGGACTTAATCAGCCCCAGCATTTT; cdr3_aa: CASSLEGLNQPQHF; j_call: TRBJ1-5; clone_size: NA; d_call: NA; v_call: TRBV5-6
cdr3_nt: TGTGCCAGCAGTTTGGTAGCGGGATCGTACGAGCAGTACTTC; cdr3_aa: CASSLVAGSYEQYF; j_call: TRBJ2-7; clone_size: NA; d_call: TRBD2; v_call: TRBV28
cdr3_nt: TGTGCCAGCAGCTTAAACGGGGGGGCCTCTGAGACCCAGTACTTC; cdr3_aa: CASSLNGGASETQYF; j_call: TRBJ2-5; clone_size: NA; d_call: TRBD2; v_call: TRBV7-2
cdr3_nt: TGTGCCAGCAGCGCCAACTTTCGGGACATATTTCCACCCCCCAATCAGCCCCAGCATTTT; cdr3_aa: CASSANFRDIFPPPNQPQHF; j_call: TRBJ1-5; clone_size: NA; d_call: NA; v_call: TRBV28
cdr3_nt: TGTGCCAGCAGCCAGGGTACTAGCGGGAGAATCGAGACCCAGTACTTC; cdr3_aa: CASSQGTSGRIETQYF; j_call: TRBJ2-5; clone_size: NA; d_call: TRBD2; v_call: TRBV3-1/TRBV3-2
cdr3_nt: TGTGCCAGCAGCGTCGACGGGACTAGGGCCTACGAGCAGTACTTC; cdr3_aa: CASSVDGTRAYEQYF; j_call: TRBJ2-7; clone_size: NA; d_call: TRBD2; v_call: TRBV9
cdr3_nt: TGTGCCACCACTTTTTGGGACAGGGTCTACACAGATACGCAGTATTTT; cdr3_aa: CATTFWDRVYTDTQYF; j_call: TRBJ2-3; clone_size: NA; d_call: TRBD1; v_call: TRBV5-4
cdr3_nt: TGTGCCAGCCTCCAAGACAGGGTTGGTGGAAACACCATATATTTT; cdr3_aa: CASLQDRVGGNTIYF; j_call: TRBJ1-3; clone_size: NA; d_call: TRBD1; v_call: TRBV7-2
cdr3_nt: TGTGCCAGCAGCCAGGGAGTATCTGGAAACACCATATATTTT; cdr3_aa: CASSQGVSGNTIYF; j_call: TRBJ1-3; clone_size: NA; d_call: NA; v_call: TRBV3-1/TRBV3-2
cdr3_nt: TGTGCCAGCAGCGTAGTTTCGTCTGGGGCCAACGTCCTGACTTTC; cdr3_aa: CASSVVSSGANVLTF; j_call: TRBJ2-6; clone_size: NA; d_call: NA; v_call: TRBV9